The TCR beta chain under discussion was sequenced for a study of control samples from healthy donors and cancer patients. Germline V CDR1 and CDR2: KGHDR, SFDVKD. This CDR3 has 16 residues. V lost 2 bases and J lost 1; bases outside the gene matches: 6. Profiled with immunoSEQ multiplex PCR; TCRdb holds only in-frame clones, not every one. The sample lists tens of thousands of clones, 85% to 90% occurring once. V usage is TRBV24-1 and J usage is TRBJ1-2; 7 bases match TRBD1. This clonotype was sampled from a woman aged 60-70 years in good health. The specimen was blood. The CDR3 sequence is CATSDSPGTVNYGYTF. The CDR3, as DNA: TGTGCCACCAGTGATTCCCCCGGGACAGTTAACTATGGCTACACCTTC.